This paragraph reports one T cell receptor beta chain. Its antigen remains unidentified. Blood was sampled at baseline, cycle 4 day 1, and cycle 7 day 1. The repertoire was sequenced with immunoSEQ multiplex PCR; TCRdb's copy has only in-frame clones and lacks some. The sample records about 20,000 clones, 78% being singletons. The CDR3 extends over 13 amino acids. In germline, CDR1 is LGHNA, CDR2 YSLEER. V was pared by 0 bases and J by 4 bases, with 4 bases between. This record belongs to a study of OX40 agonist ivuxolimab in advanced cancers. General study findings and limits: No determination was made of the antigen specificity of the expanded peripheral T cells.

V and J are TRBV4-3 and TRBJ1-3; D remains unclear. The sample here was CD4+ or CD8+ T cells sorted from blood, taken in a trial of the OX40 agonist ivuxolimab. The source of this sequence is an adult with an advanced solid tumor such as melanoma, head and neck, liver or kidney cancer. Here the CDR3 DNA reads TGCGCCAGCAGCCAAGACCGAGGAAACACCATATATTTT. This sequence encodes CASSQDRGNTIYF.